The sequence of this T cell receptor beta chain was determined in a study of response to subunit inactivated influenza vaccine. In this sample, this clonotype turned up many times. TCRdb processed the RT-PCR reads anew with MiXCR; each CDR3 protein has one entry. The sample records fewer than 650,000 distinct CDR3 sequences, 10% to 15% being singletons. The CDR3 length is 12 residues. V lost 9 bases and J lost 7; bases outside the gene matches: 9. The germline CDR1 and CDR2 sequences are ENHRY and SYGVKD. The receptor comes from a man aged 50 to 60 who received an inactivated influenza vaccine. The sequencing here drew on PBMCs from blood, taken roughly 47 days after vaccination. V is TRBV10-3 and J is TRBJ2-7; 7 bases agree with TRBD2. CDR3 DNA: TGTGCCATAGCCACCTCAGCGGGGGAGCAGTACTTC. This encodes CAIATSAGEQYF.